A single sample is the source of the 12 T cell receptor beta chains below, sequenced in a study of cytomegalovirus exposure and HLA in healthy donors. Amplification used 60 Vbeta primers and 13 Jbeta primers. Using immunoSEQ multiplex PCR, the repertoire was profiled, and TCRdb retains in-frame clones only, with some absent. The table has approximately 88,000 clones, 80% seen once. Sequencing was performed on PBMCs. The source of these receptors is a man between 18 and 35 years old in good health and CMV-seronegative.

The chain links TRBV19 to TRBJ1-1; D possibly corresponds to TRBD1 (6 bases). Germline V gene lookup returns CDR1 LNHDA and CDR2 SQIVND (reference sequence). The CDR3 has 13 amino acids. V lost 11 bases and J 1 base, leaving 14 bases between the germline ends. In DNA, the CDR3 is TGTGCCCTGAAGGGGGGGCCGAACACTGAAGCTTTCTTT. It translates to CALKGGPNTEAFF.

The J gene is TRBJ2-5, the V gene TRBV5-6; TRBD2 aligns across 7 bases. V lost 4 bases, J lost 3 bases, and 3 bases stayed unmatched. The CDR3 loop spans 13 amino acids. The germline gives CDR1 SGHDT, CDR2 YYEEEE. DNA for the CDR3: TGTGCCAGCAGCATTGGACTAGAAGAGACCCAGTACTTC. Translation gives CASSIGLEETQYF.

J is TRBJ2-3 and V is TRBV27; the D is unclear. The V end lost 6 bases, the J end lost 0 bases, and 7 bases lay between the germline ends. This CDR3 is 13 amino acids long. Germline V gene lookup returns CDR1 MNHEY and CDR2 SMNVEV (reference sequence). CDR3 nucleotides: TGTGCCAGCAGGACACTCAGCACAGATACGCAGTATTTT. Its protein is CASRTLSTDTQYF.

The chain employs TRBV5-1 and TRBJ2-3; TRBD2 agrees at 9 bases. With 0 bases clipped from V and 3 bases from J, the junction kept 8 bases outside the gene matches. CDR3 length equals 17 residues. Per the germline V gene, CDR1 is SGHRS and CDR2 is YFSETQ. The CDR3 DNA reads TGCGCCAGCAGCTTGGGTGCGGGGGGGCCAATTACAGATACGCAGTATTTT. The encoded protein is CASSLGAGGPITDTQYF. Based on the CDR3 plus reference TRBV5-1 and TRBJ2-3, the full variable domain is KAGVTQTPRYLIKTRGQQVTLSCSPISGHRSVSWYQQTPGQGLQFLFEYFSETQRNKGNFPGRFSGRQFSNSRSEMNVSTLELGDSALYLCASSLGAGGPITDTQYFGPGTRLTVL.

This clone has just one count. CDR3 DNA sequence: TGTGCCAGCAGCTTAAGAAGCGGGGCTGAAGAGACCCAGTACTTC. Amino acids: CASSLRSGAEETQYF. This sequence joins TRBV7-3 and TRBJ2-5, with 7 bases identical to TRBD2. V trimming: 1 base; J trimming: 3 bases; junction bases outside the gene matches: 5. The CDR3 extends over 15 amino acids. The germline V gene has CDR1 SGHTA and CDR2 FQGTGA.

The CDR3 protein is CASSGRNTGELFF. In nucleotides, the CDR3 is TGTGCCAGCAGCGGGAGAAACACCGGGGAGCTGTTTTTT. The genes are TRBV9 and TRBJ2-2; no reliable D call. Germline assignment: CDR1 SGDLS and CDR2 YYNGEE. The CDR3 extends over 13 amino acids. V was shortened by 3 bases and J by 2 bases, with 5 bases between the two germline ends.

The chain employs TRBV5-4 and TRBJ2-2, with 9 bases identical to TRBD2. CDR3 size: 16 residues. V was pared by 3 bases and J by 5 bases, with 8 bases of the junction left unmatched. Per the germline V gene, CDR1 is SGHNT and CDR2 is YYREEE (reference sequence). Here the CDR3 reads CASSSIGGGGTGELFF. In nucleotides, the CDR3 is TGTGCCAGCAGCTCCATCGGCGGGGGGGGGACCGGGGAGCTGTTTTTT.

The chain employs TRBV19 and TRBJ1-5; D not resolved. The CDR3 runs to 12 residues. Germline CDR1 reads LNHDA; CDR2 reads SQIVND (reference sequence). Trimming pared 3 bases from V and 9 bases from J, leaving 9 bases between. CDR3 amino acids: CASSMFSGPQHF. Written as DNA, the CDR3 is TGTGCCAGTAGTATGTTCTCAGGGCCCCAGCATTTT.

The rearrangement links TRBV2 to TRBJ2-7; 8 nucleotides line up with TRBD1. CDR3 size: 12 residues. Per the germline V gene, CDR1 is SNHLY and CDR2 is FYNNEI. The J segment lost 2 bases and the V segment lost 7 bases, leaving 1 base of the junction unmatched. CDR3 coding DNA: TGTGCCAGCACGGACAGGGCCTACGAGCAGTACTTC. Amino acid sequence: CASTDRAYEQYF.

V and J are TRBV5-1 and TRBJ2-5; D not certain. Matching the DNA end better, TRBJ2-7 makes the J call doubtful. CDR3 length: 11 amino acids. Germline CDR1 SGHRS, CDR2 YFSETQ. CDR3 DNA sequence: TGCGCCAGCAGCCAAAACTACGAGCAGTACTTC. Its protein product is CASSQNYEQYF.

The chain joins TRBV6-5 to TRBJ1-5, with 8 positions matching TRBD1. CDR1 and CDR2 (germline): MNHEY, SVGAGI. The CDR3 totals 13 residues. Trimming removed 5 bases from V and 6 bases from J; junction bases left unmatched: 3. The CDR3, as DNA: TGTGCCAGCAGTAGTGACAGGGGTCAGCCCCAGCATTTT. As protein: CASSSDRGQPQHF.

This rearrangement joins TRBV18 to TRBJ1-1; 9 bases line up with TRBD1. With V trimmed by 0 bases and J by 10 bases, 6 bases remained unmatched. CDR3 length: 14 amino acids. The V gene's germline CDR1 is KGHSH and CDR2 LQKENI. CDR3 nucleotides: TGTGCCAGCTCACCACCCCACGGGACAGGGTCAGCTTTCTTT. Amino acids: CASSPPHGTGSAFF.